Following are 18 T cell receptor beta chains from one sample sequenced in a study of shared clonotypes between healthy human individuals. Measured with immunoSEQ multiplex PCR; TCRdb has only the in-frame clones, and not every one. In the table there are fewer than 850,000 clones, about 90% of which are singletons. Material for sequencing was memory CD8+ T cells from PBMCs. Noted subset: CD45RO+ cells pooled with CCR7-negative TemRA cells. These receptors all come from a man between 18 and 29 years old in good health. Some clones in this sample may be carry-over from other donors' samples.

V usage is TRBV29-1 and J usage is TRBJ2-5, with D tentatively TRBD1 (5 bases). V gave up 4 bases and J gave up 9 bases, with 15 bases separating them. Germline CDR1 is SQVTM and CDR2 is ANQGSEA. The CDR3 is 12 residues long. This CDR3 reads CSVGDSAIPQYF. CDR3 nucleotides: TGCAGCGTTGGTGACAGTGCCATACCCCAGTACTTC.

The chain uses TRBV4-3 and TRBJ1-4; D may be TRBD1 (6 bases). This CDR3 has 16 amino acids. The germline V and J ends were trimmed by 0 bases and 6 bases, with 14 bases remaining between them. Germline CDR1 LGHNA, CDR2 YSLEER. The CDR3 is CASSQDHQGMDEKLFF. CDR3 bases: TGCGCCAGCAGCCAAGATCATCAGGGGATGGATGAAAAACTGTTTTTT.

The chain employs TRBV5-6 and TRBJ1-5, with D maybe TRBD1 (6 bases). Trimming took 3 bases from V and 4 from J, leaving 11 bases between them. Germline assignment: CDR1 SGHDT and CDR2 YYEEEE. The CDR3 loop spans 14 amino acids. The CDR3 nucleotides are TGTGCCAGCAGCTCAGGGGTATGGAATCAGCCCCAGCATTTT. Translating gives CASSSGVWNQPQHF.

This clone was observed a few times. V gene TRBV28 combines with J gene TRBJ1-1, with D unclear. This CDR3 contains 13 residues. CDR1 MDHEN and CDR2 SYDVKM come from the germline V gene. The V end was cut by 6 bases, the J end by 1 base, with 9 bases between. DNA of the CDR3: TGTGCCAGCAGGAGTCGCGGGAACACTGAAGCTTTCTTT. Residues: CASRSRGNTEAFF. Full variable domain (remainder filled in from reference TRBV28 and TRBJ1-1): DVKVTQSSRYLVKRTGEKVFLECVQDMDHENMFWYRQDPGLGLRLIYFSYDVKMKEKGDIPEGYSVSREKKERFSLILESASTNQTSMYLCASRSRGNTEAFFGQGTRLTVV.

The rearrangement joins TRBV19 to TRBJ1-2, with D unresolved. The germline CDR1 and CDR2 sequences are LNHDA and SQIVND (reference sequence). CDR3 size: 12 residues. Trimming shortened V by 11 bases and J by 6 bases, and 16 bases separated the two germline ends. In DNA, the CDR3 is TGTGCCGTAGAACGGGGAACTGATGGCTACACCTTC. Translating it yields CAVERGTDGYTF.

This chain links TRBV7-9 with TRBJ2-3; no clear D gene. CDR3 length: 12 amino acids. The germline V gene encodes CDR1 SEHNR and CDR2 FQNEAQ (reference sequence). With 4 bases removed from V and 2 bases from J, the gap between germline ends came to 4 bases. The CDR3 loop is CASSYYTDTQYF. The CDR3 DNA is TGTGCCAGCAGCTACTACACAGATACGCAGTATTTT. Combining the CDR3 with reference TRBV7-9 and TRBJ2-3 gives the whole variable domain DTGVSQNPRHKITKRGQNVTFRCDPISEHNRLYWYRQTLGQGPEFLTYFQNEAQLEKSRLLSDRFSAERPKGSFSTLEIQRTEQGDSAMYLCASSYYTDTQYFGPGTRLTVL.

The genes are TRBV30 and TRBJ2-1, with D unresolved. V was shortened by 0 bases and J by 5 bases, with 14 bases between the two germline ends. This CDR3 has 15 residues. Germline V gives CDR1 GTSNPN, CDR2 SVGIG (reference sequence). The CDR3 here is CAWSVRALLDNEQFF. The CDR3 DNA reads as TGTGCCTGGAGTGTACGGGCCCTTTTAGACAATGAGCAGTTCTTC.

The genes are TRBV5-4 and TRBJ2-3; D ambiguous. The CDR3 is 16 residues long. Trimming removed 2 bases from V and 5 bases from J, with 18 bases in between. Germline V gives CDR1 SGHNT, CDR2 YYREEE (reference sequence). The CDR3 is CASSLAPLPDRDTQYF. In DNA form, the CDR3 reads TGTGCCAGCAGCTTAGCTCCTCTCCCCGACCGAGATACGCAGTATTTT.

The chain uses TRBV9 and TRBJ2-7, with 8 bases fitting TRBD2. V lost 3 bases, J lost 0 bases, and 14 bases stayed unmatched. The CDR3 runs to 18 residues. Germline assignment: CDR1 SGDLS and CDR2 YYNGEE. This chain's CDR3 is CASSAPKDGGVSSYEQYF. CDR3 DNA sequence: TGTGCCAGCAGCGCCCCAAAAGACGGGGGGGTAAGCTCCTACGAGCAGTACTTC.

This clone was counted a single time. The same CDR3 is also encoded by other DNA sequences in this sample. The chain uses TRBV19 and TRBJ1-3; D is uncertain. V lost 2 bases to trimming and J lost 2 bases, with 13 bases between them. Germline loops: CDR1 LNHDA, CDR2 SQIVND (reference sequence). The CDR3 runs to 16 residues. The CDR3 bases are TGTGCCAGTAGTATAAGTGGGGAAGGAGCTGGAAACACCATATATTTT. This translates into CASSISGEGAGNTIYF.

This clone has at least ten counts. This chain connects TRBV9 to TRBJ2-5; 9 bases map to TRBD1. The length of the CDR3 is 15 residues. Looked up from germline, CDR1 is SGDLS and CDR2 is YYNGEE. The V and J ends lost 4 bases and 2 bases, in that order; junction bases with no gene match: 6. CDR3 bases: TGTGCCAGCAGCTACAGGACAGGGGCTCAAGAGACCCAGTACTTC. It translates to CASSYRTGAQETQYF.

This clone showed up just once. The chain employs TRBV15 and TRBJ2-7; 7 bases map to TRBD1. J gave up 4 bases and V 0 bases, and 12 bases lay outside the gene matches. The CDR3 sequence is 17 residues long. Per germline, CDR1 LNHNV and CDR2 YYDKDF (reference sequence). This CDR3 is CATSRDFPGTDYYEQYF. DNA for the CDR3: TGTGCCACCAGCAGAGATTTTCCCGGGACAGATTATTACGAGCAGTACTTC.

DNA for the CDR3: TGTGCCAGCAGCTTGGACCGCGCCGGGATACCTTACGAGCAGTACTTC. Translated, it gives CASSLDRAGIPYEQYF. The V and J genes are TRBV7-6 and TRBJ2-7; D is perhaps TRBD2 (5 bases). The V end was cut by 3 bases, the J end by 4 bases, with 19 bases between. Per germline, CDR1 SGHVS and CDR2 FNYEAQ. The CDR3 loop spans 16 amino acids.

Remarks on this clone: The identical CDR3 is also encoded by other nucleotide sequences in the sample. The chain uses TRBV7-9 and TRBJ1-2, with D uncertain. The CDR3 loop spans 14 amino acids. The germline gives CDR1 SEHNR, CDR2 FQNEAQ (reference sequence). V was shortened by 0 bases and J by 3 bases, with 8 bases between the two germline ends. This CDR3 reads CASSLASSDYGYTF. The CDR3 coding sequence is TGTGCCAGCAGCTTAGCCTCGTCGGACTATGGCTACACCTTC.

The gene calls are TRBV6-5 and TRBJ2-7; 7 bases fit TRBD2. This CDR3 region has 13 residues. V lost 7 bases, J lost 3 bases, and 6 bases stayed unmatched. The V gene's germline CDR1 is MNHEY and CDR2 SVGAGI. This CDR3 reads CASTGGDYYEQYF. DNA of the CDR3: TGTGCCAGCACGGGCGGGGACTACTACGAGCAGTACTTC.

The rearrangement links TRBV30 to TRBJ1-5, with 7 bases identical to TRBD1. The CDR3 runs 14 residues. V trimming: 3 bases; J trimming: 4 bases; junction bases outside the gene matches: 6. From germline, CDR1 is GTSNPN and CDR2 SVGIG (reference sequence). The CDR3 DNA sequence: TGTGCCTGGAGCCGGGACAGTCAAAATCAGCCCCAGCATTTT. This sequence encodes CAWSRDSQNQPQHF.

The chain uses TRBV10-3 and TRBJ2-2, with D possibly being TRBD2 (5 bases). The V gene's germline CDR1 is ENHRY and CDR2 SYGVKD. The V and J ends lost 4 bases and 4 bases respectively, with 13 bases between them. This CDR3 has 15 residues. CDR3 amino acids: CAISGGPAGTGELFF. The CDR3 DNA sequence: TGTGCCATCAGTGGAGGCCCGGCGGGCACCGGGGAGCTGTTTTTT.

This clone occurred once. The genes are TRBV27 and TRBJ2-5; maybe TRBD2 (7 bases). The J call may be mistaken, given a closer DNA end match to TRBJ2-7. The CDR3 runs 14 residues. From germline, CDR1 is MNHEY and CDR2 SMNVEV (reference sequence). Here the CDR3 reads CASSLRGAVNEQYF. The CDR3 DNA sequence: TGTGCCAGCAGTTTACGGGGGGCTGTGAACGAGCAGTACTTC.